This entry describes one T cell receptor (beta chain). Its antigen is unknown. The sample is drawn from a study of OX40 agonist ivuxolimab in advanced cancers. Study information: It was permissible to have had prior anti-PD-1, anti-PD-L1 or anti-CTLA-4 therapy, and about 40% had some. Whole-study results and caveats: At 0.1 to 3.0 mg/kg and by week 6, clonal expansion occurred in CD4+ and CD8+ blood T cells.

The CDR3 spans 16 residues. CDR1 is MNHEY and CDR2 is SMNVEV in the germline V gene (reference sequence). The V gene lost 6 bases and the J gene lost 3 bases, with 21 bases spanning the gap. This table comes from immunoSEQ multiplex PCR, and its TCRdb copy is limited to in-frame clones, with some not included. The table has some 42,000 clones, 75% to 90% seen once; the top ten hold about 4.7%. The source was CD4+ or CD8+ T cells sorted from blood, collected in a trial of the OX40 agonist ivuxolimab. The V call is TRBV27, the J call TRBJ2-7; TRBD2 is a possible D gene (7 bases). This sequence was found in an adult with an advanced solid tumor such as melanoma, head and neck, liver or kidney cancer. The CDR3 nucleotides are TGTGCCAGCAGAGGGTACGGGGAGGGGGTGTACTACGAGCAGTACTTC. Translating it yields CASRGYGEGVYYEQYF.